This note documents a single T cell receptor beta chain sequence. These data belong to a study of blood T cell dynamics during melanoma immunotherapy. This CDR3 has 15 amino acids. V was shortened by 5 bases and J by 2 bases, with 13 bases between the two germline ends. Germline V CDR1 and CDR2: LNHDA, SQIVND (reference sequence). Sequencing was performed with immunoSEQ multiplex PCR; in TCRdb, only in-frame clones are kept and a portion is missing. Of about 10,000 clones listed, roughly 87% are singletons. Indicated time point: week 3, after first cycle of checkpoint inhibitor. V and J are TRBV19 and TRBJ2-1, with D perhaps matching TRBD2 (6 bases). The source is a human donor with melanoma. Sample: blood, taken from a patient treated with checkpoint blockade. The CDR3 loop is CASSAGTPAYNEQFF. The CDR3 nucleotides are TGTGCCAGTAGTGCGGGGACCCCCGCCTACAATGAGCAGTTCTTC.